Shown below are 12 T cell receptor beta chains from a single sample sequenced in a study of cytomegalovirus exposure and HLA in healthy donors. Some clones are missing from TCRdb's copy, which holds only in-frame ones; the method was immunoSEQ multiplex PCR. The sample records some 290,000 clones, approximately 88% being singletons. The sequencing sample was made of PBMCs. Receptors were obtained from a man aged 30 to 39 in good health and CMV-seronegative.

This chain connects TRBV5-6 to TRBJ2-2; D gene uncertain. Germline CDR1 and CDR2: SGHDT and YYEEEE. V gave up 4 bases and J gave up 5 bases, with 18 bases separating them. This CDR3 region has 16 residues. The CDR3 DNA reads TGTGCCAGCAGCAGACCCGGGTCAGCCCGAACCGGGGAGCTGTTTTTT. It specifies CASSRPGSARTGELFF.

V gene TRBV10-2 combines with J gene TRBJ2-7, with 8 bases that match TRBD1. This CDR3 spans 16 amino acids. Trimming removed 7 bases from V and 2 bases from J; junction bases left unmatched: 13. Germline CDR1 reads WSHSY; CDR2 reads SAAADI. The CDR3 DNA sequence: TGCGCCAGCAATCCTACAGGGGGTTTCCTTCCCTACGAGCAGTACTTC. Amino acid sequence: CASNPTGGFLPYEQYF.

The chain is built from TRBV6-6 and TRBJ1-1; D uncertain. This CDR3 is built from 15 residues. Germline assignment: CDR1 MNHNY and CDR2 SVGAGI (reference sequence). Between the trimmed V and J ends, which lost 2 bases and 1 base, there was a span of 11 bases. The CDR3: CASSYAEASNTEAFF. The CDR3 DNA is TGTGCCAGCAGTTACGCCGAAGCGTCGAACACTGAAGCTTTCTTT.

The sample holds a few counts of this clone. The chain is built from TRBV6-6 and TRBJ1-2; possible D gene TRBD1, 5 bases. Looked up from germline, CDR1 is MNHNY and CDR2 is SVGAGI (reference sequence). This CDR3 has 13 residues. V gave up 5 bases and J gave up 4 bases, with 11 bases separating them. The CDR3 coding sequence is TGTGCCAGCAGTCCACAGGTTGGCTATGGCTACACCTTC. Its protein product is CASSPQVGYGYTF.

The chain employs TRBV5-1 and TRBJ2-3; 8 bases agree with TRBD2. The V gene's germline CDR1 is SGHRS and CDR2 YFSETQ. CDR3 length: 15 residues. Trimming removed 3 bases from V and 7 bases from J; junction bases left unmatched: 10. DNA for the CDR3: TGCGCCAGCAGCTCGCGGGGGGAGGATAGGAATACGCAGTATTTT. This gives the protein CASSSRGEDRNTQYF.

The V call is TRBV4-1, the J call TRBJ2-7, with unresolved D. Germline CDR1 reads MGHRA; CDR2 reads YSYEKL. The V gene lost 0 bases and the J gene lost 3 bases, with 15 bases spanning the gap. This CDR3 comprises 16 residues. CDR3 sequence reads: CASSQDMAGPFYEQYF. CDR3 sequence (DNA): TGCGCCAGCAGCCAAGATATGGCAGGTCCCTTCTACGAGCAGTACTTC.

The rearrangement uses TRBV7-9 and TRBJ2-7; D is possibly TRBD2 (6 bases). This CDR3 contains 16 residues. Germline V CDR1 and CDR2: SEHNR, FQNEAQ (reference sequence). Trimming shortened V by 1 base and J by 2 bases, and 15 bases separated the two germline ends. This CDR3 reads CASSLGRREGAYEQYF. The CDR3 DNA reads as TGTGCCAGCAGCTTAGGCCGGAGGGAAGGGGCCTACGAGCAGTACTTC.

The chain combines TRBV7-2 with TRBJ2-1, with 14 bases matching TRBD2. The CDR3 consists of 19 residues. The V gene's germline CDR1 is SGHTA and CDR2 FQGNSA. Trimming at V came to 4 bases and at J to 4 bases, leaving 12 bases not matched to a gene. CDR3 DNA: TGTGCCAGCAGCTCCAATGTACTGGGACTAGCGGGGGAGTACAATGAGCAGTTCTTC. The encoded protein is CASSSNVLGLAGEYNEQFF. Full variable domain (rest looked up from reference TRBV7-2 and TRBJ2-1): GAGVSQSPSNKVTEKGKDVELRCDPISGHTALYWYRQSLGQGLEFLIYFQGNSAPDKSGLPSDRFSAERTGGSVSTLTIQRTQQEDSAVYLCASSSNVLGLAGEYNEQFFGPGTRLTVL.

CDR3 sequence reads: CASSWTSGKETQYF. CDR3 nucleotides: TGTGCCAGCAGCTGGACTAGCGGTAAAGAGACCCAGTACTTC. The chain has TRBV13 and TRBJ2-5; TRBD2 agrees at 10 bases. The CDR3 is 14 residues long. J was trimmed by 3 bases and V by 4 bases; bases with no gene match: 2. CDR1 is PRHDT and CDR2 is FYEKMQ in the germline V gene (reference sequence).

This sequence joins TRBV5-1 and TRBJ1-5; TRBD1 matches 7 bases. V shed 2 bases, J shed 2 bases, and the junction held 4 bases outside the gene matches. Germline V CDR1 and CDR2: SGHRS, YFSETQ. The length of the CDR3 is 15 residues. DNA for the CDR3: TGCGCCAGCAGCTTCGAGGGGACAGGCAATCAGCCCCAGCATTTT. Translated: CASSFEGTGNQPQHF. Based on the CDR3 plus reference TRBV5-1 and TRBJ1-5, the full variable domain is KAGVTQTPRYLIKTRGQQVTLSCSPISGHRSVSWYQQTPGQGLQFLFEYFSETQRNKGNFPGRFSGRQFSNSRSEMNVSTLELGDSALYLCASSFEGTGNQPQHFGDGTRLSIL.

V gene TRBV28 combines with J gene TRBJ1-6; 7 nucleotides match TRBD1. The trim removed 3 bases at V and 6 bases at J, leaving 5 bases unmatched. CDR3 length: 15 amino acids. CDR1 is MDHEN and CDR2 is SYDVKM in the germline V gene. Here the CDR3 DNA reads TGTGCCAGCAGTTTGTGGGGACAGCCTAATTCACCCCTCCACTTT. This codes for CASSLWGQPNSPLHF.

The genes are TRBV6-1 and TRBJ1-2, with 7 bases lining up with TRBD1. The CDR3 sequence is 15 residues long. V lost 5 bases, J lost 6 bases, and 12 bases stayed unmatched. Germline lookup yields CDR1 MNHNS and CDR2 SASEGT. CDR3 in DNA: TGTGCCAGCAGTCGAGCAACCGACAGGGTGAATGGCTACACCTTC. Amino acids: CASSRATDRVNGYTF.